These T cell receptor beta chains were read from a single sample in a study of OX40 agonist ivuxolimab in advanced cancers. The repertoire was sequenced with immunoSEQ multiplex PCR; TCRdb's copy has only in-frame clones and lacks some. The sample holds 60,000 to 70,000 clones, 75% to 90% seen once. Material: CD4+ or CD8+ T cells sorted from blood, obtained in a trial of the OX40 agonist ivuxolimab. The receptors were sampled from an adult with an advanced solid tumor such as melanoma, head and neck, liver or kidney cancer. Both conserved end residues are part of each CDR3. D genes are given only for firm matches. Clone size is stated in some rows and not others, as once, few, many or a class when expanded.

abundance	v_gene	d_gene	j_gene	CDR3nt	CDR3aa
.	TRBV7-2	.	TRBJ2-3	TGTGCCAGCAGCCATTCCAGCCAACTGCGCTGGGATACGCAGTATTTT	CASSHSSQLRWDTQYF
.	TRBV4-3	.	TRBJ1-1	TGCGCCAGCAGCCAGGTCGGGGGTCCCGCGAACACTGAAGCTTTCTTT	CASSQVGGPANTEAFF
.	TRBV12-5	.	TRBJ1-5	TGTGCTAGTGGTTTGCAAGGCCCTCAGCCCCAGCATTTT	CASGLQGPQPQHF
.	TRBV30	.	TRBJ2-6	TGTGCCTGGAGTGTAAGGTGGGGCGGTGGGGCCAACGTCCTGACTTTC	CAWSVRWGGGANVLTF
.	TRBV5-1	.	TRBJ2-5	TGCGCCAGCAGCCCACACCAAGAGACCCAGTACTTC	CASSPHQETQYF
.	TRBV9	.	TRBJ2-3	TGTGCCAGCAGCGTAGTTTCACCCCCAGATACGCAGTATTTT	CASSVVSPPDTQYF
.	TRBV30	.	TRBJ2-1	TGTGCCTGGAGTGTAGGAAGGGACGACAATGAGCAGTTCTTC	CAWSVGRDDNEQFF
.	TRBV29-1	.	TRBJ2-3	TGCAGCGCGACGGTTTCGGGCACAGATACGCAGTATTTT	CSATVSGTDTQYF
.	TRBV18	TRBD2	TRBJ2-7	TGTGCCAGCTCGCTAACGGCGGGGGGGCCGTACGAGCAGTACTTC	CASSLTAGGPYEQYF
few	TRBV28	.	TRBJ1-5	TGTGCCAGTTCGGGTTATAGCAATCAGCCCCAGCATTTT	CASSGYSNQPQHF
few	TRBV18	.	TRBJ1-1	TGTGCCAGCTCACCAGGGATCACTGAAGCTTTCTTT	CASSPGITEAFF
once	TRBV28	TRBD2	TRBJ2-5	TGTGCCAGCAGTTTACCGCTAGCGGGGGGGAGGGAGACCCAGTACTTC	CASSLPLAGGRETQYF
.	TRBV11-2	.	TRBJ1-6	TGTGCCAGCAGCTCCCACGGGGGGGGCGATTCACCCCTCCACTTT	CASSSHGGGDSPLHF
.	TRBV5-1	.	TRBJ1-4	TGCGCCAGCAGCCCCAGGTATACGAAGGAAAAACTGTTTTTT	CASSPRYTKEKLFF
.	TRBV20-1	.	TRBJ1-2	TGCAGTGCTAGAGATGGCCCCCTTTCGGCCTTC	CSARDGPLSAF
once	TRBV6-5	.	TRBJ2-7	TGTGCCAGCAGTGCCAACAGGGTCTCCTACGAGCAGTACTTC	CASSANRVSYEQYF
once	TRBV14	TRBD2	TRBJ2-3	TGTGCCAGCAGCCAACCGGGGACTAGCGGCACAGATACGCAGTATTTT	CASSQPGTSGTDTQYF
.	TRBV2	TRBD1	TRBJ1-5	TGTGCCAGCAGGAGGACAGGGGGCGAGTTAGCGAATCAGCCCCAGCATTTT	CASRRTGGELANQPQHF
.	TRBV28	.	TRBJ2-5	TGTGCCAGCAGCCGATCGAGGGGGTACCAAGAGACCCAGTACTTC	CASSRSRGYQETQYF
.	TRBV5-1	TRBD1	TRBJ1-4	TGCGCCAGCAGCCAGGGAACAGGGGCCCAAAATGAAAAACTGTTTTTT	CASSQGTGAQNEKLFF
.	TRBV7-8	.	TRBJ2-1	TGTGCCAGCAGCTCCGAGGTGGGGCTCAGTGAGCAGTTCTTC	CASSSEVGLSEQFF
few	TRBV5-1	TRBD2	TRBJ2-1	TGCGCCAGCAGCTTGAACCCGGGACTAGCGGGAGGGAATGAGCAGTTCTTC	CASSLNPGLAGGNEQFF
.	TRBV10-3	.	TRBJ2-2	TGTGCCATCAGTAAGGACAACTACACCGGGGAGCTGTTTTTT	CAISKDNYTGELFF
few	TRBV2	.	TRBJ2-7	TGTGCCAGCAGAACAGGGACCTACGAGCAGTACTTC	CASRTGTYEQYF
.	TRBV9	.	TRBJ2-7	TGTGCCAGCAGCGTAGGGCCCTCGTCAGCCTACGAGCAGTACTTC	CASSVGPSSAYEQYF
once	TRBV18	.	TRBJ2-7	TGTGCCAGCTCACCGCGACAGAGTGCCTACGAGCAGTACTTC	CASSPRQSAYEQYF
.	TRBV6-6	TRBD1	TRBJ1-1	TGTGCCAGCATGGACAGGTCCCACGCTGAAGCTTTCTTT	CASMDRSHAEAFF
once	TRBV18	TRBD1	TRBJ1-5	TGTGCCAGCTCACAGGACAGGTCTTATGGACCGATTGAGCCCCAGCATTTT	CASSQDRSYGPIEPQHF
.	TRBV11-2	.	TRBJ2-5	TGTGCCAGCAGCCCCGGGCAGGGAAGGTTGGAGACCCAGTACTTC	CASSPGQGRLETQYF
.	TRBV28	.	TRBJ1-1	TGTGCCAGCATCCGGGACACCACGAACACTGAAGCTTTCTTT	CASIRDTTNTEAFF
.	TRBV27	.	TRBJ2-5	TGTGCCAGCAGTTCCAGACAGCTACCCGGGGAGACCCAGTACTTC	CASSSRQLPGETQYF